This T cell receptor (beta chain) was retrieved from a study of molecular identifiers for immune sequencing clone quantification. Overall study findings and caveats: Clone sizes could be underestimated for highly expanded clones when identical TCR molecules share a barcode. Spiked-in Jurkat TCR RNA corresponding to one cell was reported as detectable against around 1 million naive cells.

Naive CD8 libraries came from approximately 20,000 to 980,000 sorted cells with 10%, 30% or 50% RNA. MiXCR was run by TCRdb on the PCR reads, yielding one entry per CDR3 protein. The repertoire holds about 36,000 distinct CDR3 sequences, about 19% seen once, with approximately 1% in the top ten. This clonotype occurred many times. No antigen is known for it. The source is a human donor in good health. Some libraries in this study had Jurkat cell RNA spiked in. Input material: naive CD8+ T cells from blood, with Jurkat cell RNA spiked in. Subset denoted: FACS-sorted CD8+CD4-CCR7+CD45RA+ naive T cells.

CDR3 region: CAIKGVGQETQYF. The CDR3 DNA is TGTGCCATCAAAGGGGTCGGCCAAGAGACCCAGTACTTC. The chain recombines TRBV10-3 with TRBJ2-5, with D possibly TRBD1 on 5 matching bases. The germline V gene encodes CDR1 ENHRY and CDR2 SYGVKD. The CDR3 has 13 amino acids. Deletions cut 7 bases from V and 1 base from J, with 10 bases between.